A single sample is the source of the 28 T cell receptor beta chains below, sequenced in a study of T cell responses to AZD1222 COVID-19 vaccine. Measured with immunoSEQ multiplex PCR; TCRdb has only the in-frame clones, and not every one. This table holds about 130,000 clones, 85% to 90% found once. The sample consisted of peripheral blood, taken on day 0 of AZD1222 vaccination. These receptors were taken from an adult in good health.

The chain's CDR3 is CTLGGYEQYF. CDR3 in DNA: TGCACCCTTGGGGGCTACGAGCAGTACTTC. The genes are TRBV20-1 and TRBJ2-7; D is possibly TRBD1 or TRBD2 (5 bases each). CDR1 DFQATT and CDR2 SNEGSKA come from the germline V gene (reference sequence). The CDR3 has 10 amino acids.

The rearrangement joins TRBV15 to TRBJ1-1; D is unresolved. The V end was cut by 8 bases, the J end by 0 bases, with 7 bases between. CDR1 LNHNV and CDR2 YYDKDF come from the germline V gene (reference sequence). The CDR3 totals 12 residues. The CDR3 DNA follows: TGTGCCACCTCCACAGTGAACACTGAAGCTTTCTTT. It yields the protein CATSTVNTEAFF.

This sequence joins TRBV7-2 and TRBJ1-6; no clear D. Per germline, CDR1 SGHTA and CDR2 FQGNSA. The CDR3 spans 18 residues. Trimming removed 7 bases at V and 8 bases at J, with 27 bases between. CDR3 sequence reads: CASNLRAGGTPDHSPLHF. The CDR3, as DNA: TGTGCCAGCAATCTCCGGGCAGGTGGAACCCCCGACCATTCACCCCTCCACTTT.

The chain employs TRBV19 and TRBJ2-3; D is ambiguous. This CDR3 has 14 residues. V dropped 0 bases and J dropped 3 bases, with 7 bases sitting between them. The V gene's germline CDR1 is LNHDA and CDR2 SQIVND (reference sequence). In nucleotides, the CDR3 is TGTGCCAGTAGTATAGACTCCTTAACAGATACGCAGTATTTT. This sequence encodes CASSIDSLTDTQYF.

The gene calls are TRBV7-9 and TRBJ2-1; 12 positions match TRBD2. V lost 5 bases, J lost 0 bases, and 8 bases stayed unmatched. This CDR3 has 18 residues. Germline loops: CDR1 SEHNR, CDR2 FQNEAQ (reference sequence). The CDR3, as DNA: TGTGCCAGCAGCCCGACTAGCGGGGGACTATACTCCTACAATGAGCAGTTCTTC. Translation gives CASSPTSGGLYSYNEQFF.

The chain carries TRBV19 and TRBJ1-6; 8 bases are shared with TRBD1. Germline CDR1 and CDR2: LNHDA and SQIVND (reference sequence). The J segment lost 6 bases and the V segment lost 6 bases, leaving 10 bases of the junction unmatched. This CDR3 is built from 16 residues. The CDR3 spells CASSDRGAGLNSPLHF. Written as DNA, the CDR3 is TGTGCCAGTAGCGACAGGGGCGCTGGGCTTAATTCACCCCTCCACTTT.

The chain joins TRBV18 to TRBJ1-1; D might be TRBD1 (5 bases). The CDR3 is 13 residues long. From germline, CDR1 is KGHSH and CDR2 LQKENI. V was clipped by 0 bases and J by 5 bases, with 7 bases between them. CDR3 nucleotides: TGTGCCAGCTCACCACCGGGGGAAACTGAAGCTTTCTTT. Translated: CASSPPGETEAFF.

CDR3 in amino acids: CATSSSRGLSTEAFF. As DNA, the CDR3 is TGTGCCACCAGCAGCTCTAGGGGGCTGAGCACTGAAGCTTTCTTT. V and J are TRBV15 and TRBJ1-1, with 7 bases fitting TRBD1. The germline gives CDR1 LNHNV, CDR2 YYDKDF (reference sequence). V trimming: 3 bases; J trimming: 4 bases; junction bases outside the gene matches: 8. The CDR3 length is 15 residues.

The J gene is TRBJ1-1, the V gene TRBV5-6, with TRBD1 matching 8 bases. Germline V CDR1 and CDR2: SGHDT, YYEEEE. Trimming at V came to 4 bases and at J to 4 bases, leaving 6 bases not matched to a gene. CDR3 length equals 14 residues. CDR3 amino acids: CASSKDRVGTEAFF. In DNA, the CDR3 is TGTGCCAGCAGCAAGGACAGGGTAGGCACTGAAGCTTTCTTT.

The V call is TRBV4-1, the J call TRBJ1-1; D is perhaps TRBD1 (5 bases). CDR3 length: 15 residues. V dropped 3 bases and J dropped 5 bases, with 16 bases sitting between them. Germline CDR1 reads MGHRA; CDR2 reads YSYEKL. The CDR3 loop is CASSHLALGRTEAFF. CDR3 DNA: TGCGCCAGCAGCCATCTGGCCTTGGGACGGACTGAAGCTTTCTTT.

The chain is built from TRBV2 and TRBJ1-5, with D tentatively TRBD1 (5 bases). The germline V gene encodes CDR1 SNHLY and CDR2 FYNNEI. Trimming took off 4 bases at V and 2 bases at J, with 12 bases between the two ends. This CDR3 is built from 15 residues. CDR3: CASSAVSQGNQPQHF. CDR3 nucleotide sequence: TGTGCCAGCAGTGCGGTATCACAGGGCAATCAGCCCCAGCATTTT.

The gene calls are TRBV6-5 and TRBJ1-1; no clear D. CDR3 length: 14 residues. Trimming shortened V by 7 bases and J by 1 base, and 13 bases separated the two germline ends. Germline V gene data show CDR1 as MNHEY and CDR2 as SVGAGI. DNA of the CDR3: TGTGCCAGCACCGTGGACGGAACGAACACTGAAGCTTTCTTT. This gives the protein CASTVDGTNTEAFF.

The chain uses TRBV5-6 and TRBJ2-1, with a tentative D call TRBD1 (5 bases). The V end was cut by 2 bases, the J end by 5 bases, with 14 bases between. The CDR3 is made up of 15 amino acids. Germline V gene lookup returns CDR1 SGHDT and CDR2 YYEEEE. CDR3: CASSFSDIPNNEQFF. CDR3 nucleotides: TGTGCCAGCAGCTTCTCGGACATACCGAACAATGAGCAGTTCTTC.

The chain recombines TRBV5-1 with TRBJ2-7, with 10 bases identical to TRBD1. The CDR3 sequence is 14 residues long. Germline CDR1 SGHRS, CDR2 YFSETQ. J gave up 2 bases and V 4 bases, and 3 bases lay outside the gene matches. The chain's CDR3 is CASSPGTGAYEQYF. The CDR3 bases are TGCGCCAGCAGCCCCGGGACAGGGGCCTACGAGCAGTACTTC.

The V call is TRBV4-1, the J call TRBJ1-5; possibly TRBD1 for D (6 bases). The CDR3 covers 14 residues. The germline V gene has CDR1 MGHRA and CDR2 YSYEKL. V was clipped by 4 bases and J by 4 bases, with 11 bases between them. CDR3 bases: TGCGCCAGCAGCCCACAGGGTGGGAATCAGCCCCAGCATTTT. Translating it yields CASSPQGGNQPQHF.

The rearrangement links TRBV6-5 to TRBJ2-3; D not certain. Germline V gene sequence: CDR1 MNHEY, CDR2 SVGAGI. V was trimmed by 6 bases and J by 5 bases, leaving 12 bases between them. CDR3 size: 13 residues. DNA of the CDR3: TGTGCCAGCAGGACCCTATCGGGAGATACGCAGTATTTT. Translated, it gives CASRTLSGDTQYF.

The chain has TRBV27 and TRBJ2-7; D is tentatively TRBD1 or TRBD2 (5 bases each). Trimming took off 8 bases at V and 0 bases at J, with 17 bases between the two ends. Per germline, CDR1 MNHEY and CDR2 SMNVEV (reference sequence). This CDR3 has 15 amino acids. The CDR3 bases are TGTGCCAGCGGGCTCTGGGACGGAGGCTCCTACGAGCAGTACTTC. Amino acid sequence: CASGLWDGGSYEQYF.

The chain employs TRBV5-6 and TRBJ2-3; 7 bases match TRBD1. Looked up from germline, CDR1 is SGHDT and CDR2 is YYEEEE. V gave up 3 bases and J gave up 0 bases; unmatched junction bases: 4. The CDR3 length is 15 residues. CDR3 region: CASSSPGQSTDTQYF. DNA for the CDR3: TGTGCCAGCAGCTCGCCGGGACAGAGCACAGATACGCAGTATTTT.

The chain has TRBV9 and TRBJ1-2, with TRBD1 as a possible D gene (6 bases). The CDR3 covers 16 residues. The germline gives CDR1 SGDLS, CDR2 YYNGEE. V dropped 0 bases and J dropped 0 bases, with 12 bases sitting between them. The CDR3: CASSVVAGGPNYGYTF. Here the CDR3 DNA reads TGTGCCAGCAGCGTAGTCGCCGGGGGCCCTAACTATGGCTACACCTTC.

The chain recombines TRBV10-3 with TRBJ1-1; D ambiguous. This CDR3 is 15 amino acids long. Trimming removed 0 bases from V and 1 base from J, with 9 bases in between. Germline V lookup: CDR1 ENHRY, CDR2 SYGVKD. Here the CDR3 reads CAISESNGKNTEAFF. CDR3 coding DNA: TGTGCCATCAGTGAGTCGAACGGAAAGAACACTGAAGCTTTCTTT.

CDR3 residues: CASSFGLAGATARTDTQYF. For the CDR3, the DNA is TGCGCCAGCAGCTTTGGACTAGCGGGGGCTACCGCCCGCACAGATACGCAGTATTTT. This chain joins TRBV5-1 and TRBJ2-3; TRBD2 aligns across 13 bases. The CDR3 has 19 residues. Trimming removed 2 bases from V and 1 base from J; junction bases left unmatched: 10. Germline V gives CDR1 SGHRS, CDR2 YFSETQ.

The chain recombines TRBV7-2 with TRBJ1-6; D uncertain. V lost 6 bases, J lost 3 bases, and 12 bases lay in between. Per germline, CDR1 SGHTA and CDR2 FQGNSA. The CDR3 sequence is 15 residues long. This CDR3 is CASRPQPVYNSPLHF. CDR3 sequence (DNA): TGTGCCAGCAGACCCCAGCCCGTCTATAATTCACCCCTCCACTTT.

The chain couples TRBV7-6 to TRBJ1-5, with 9 bases that match TRBD1. Germline lookup yields CDR1 SGHVS and CDR2 FNYEAQ. Unmatched junction bases numbered 11, after V lost 5 bases and J lost 6 bases. CDR3 length: 16 amino acids. The CDR3 DNA follows: TGTGCCAGCAGCCCCACGGGACAGGGAGAGGGTCAGCCCCAGCATTTT. It encodes CASSPTGQGEGQPQHF. The variable domain in full, with the rest retrieved from reference TRBV7-6 and TRBJ1-5, is GAGVSQSPRYKVTKRGQDVALRCDPISGHVSLYWYRQALGQGPEFLTYFNYEAQQDKSGLPNDRFSAERPEGSISTLTIQRTEQRDSAMYRCASSPTGQGEGQPQHFGDGTRLSIL.

This chain uses TRBV24-1 with TRBJ2-3; TRBD1 aligns across 9 bases. Germline trimming cut 3 bases from V and 3 bases from J; bases unmatched to any gene: 6. Germline loops: CDR1 KGHDR, CDR2 SFDVKD. This CDR3 is built from 16 residues. This CDR3 is CATSDGTGRWTDTQYF. Written as DNA, the CDR3 is TGTGCCACCAGTGATGGGACAGGGAGATGGACAGATACGCAGTATTTT.

This chain links TRBV6-2 or TRBV6-3 with TRBJ2-1; a weak D match, TRBD1 (5 bases). V was shortened by 0 bases and J by 11 bases, with 8 bases between the two germline ends. The V gene's germline CDR1 is MNHEY and CDR2 SVGEGT. This CDR3 has 12 amino acids. The CDR3 DNA follows: TGTGCCAGCAGTTACTCGAGGACACAGCAGTTCTTC. As protein: CASSYSRTQQFF.

The chain couples TRBV19 to TRBJ1-5; D might be TRBD1 (5 bases). CDR3 length: 16 amino acids. Trimming removed 7 bases at V and 3 bases at J, with 19 bases between. CDR1 and CDR2 from the germline V gene are LNHDA and SQIVND (reference sequence). The CDR3 spells CASTPMGTGNNQPQHF. The CDR3 DNA follows: TGTGCCAGTACTCCGATGGGGACCGGGAACAATCAGCCCCAGCATTTT.

The rearrangement links TRBV7-9 to TRBJ1-1; the match to TRBD1 covers 7 bases. The CDR3 has 14 residues. Germline loops: CDR1 SEHNR, CDR2 FQNEAQ (reference sequence). Trimming cost V 5 bases and J 5 bases; bases outside gene matches: 8. CDR3 sequence: CASSPTGVLTEAFF. CDR3 DNA sequence: TGTGCCAGCAGCCCAACAGGGGTCTTAACTGAAGCTTTCTTT.

The J gene is TRBJ1-1, the V gene TRBV3-1 (or the pseudogene TRBV3-2); tentatively, D is TRBD1 (6 bases). Trimming removed 4 bases at V and 4 bases at J, with 16 bases between. Germline CDR1 reads LGHDT; CDR2 reads YNNKEL (reference sequence). The CDR3 extends over 15 amino acids. In DNA form, the CDR3 reads TGTGCCAGCAGCCCAATAAGGGGGGGGAGCACTGAAGCTTTCTTT. This gives the protein CASSPIRGGSTEAFF.